This T cell receptor (beta chain) appears in the sequencing data of a study of blood T cell repertoires in COVID-19. Source study methods: Nucleated cell counts were estimated from reference gene primer amplification. Here immunoSEQ multiplex PCR was the method, and the copy in TCRdb shows in-frame clones only, minus some. V, J and clone size are those of that table, while D and trimming were read from the DNA. This table holds roughly 90,000 clones, about 85% found once. The ends were cut back, 0 bases at V and 4 bases at J, with 16 bases in the middle. Germline V gives CDR1 SGDLS, CDR2 YYNGEE. CDR3 length: 16 amino acids. Patients of the Seattle cohort, enrolled during active infection, were followed longitudinally.

The sample taken for sequencing was peripheral blood. J is TRBJ2-5 and V is TRBV9, with a tentative D call TRBD2 (5 bases). This sequence originates from a woman of 80 years or more with COVID-19, enrolled during active disease. The CDR3, as DNA: TGTGCCAGCAGCGTAGACCATAGGAGTCGGGGAGAGACCCAGTACTTC. Residues: CASSVDHRSRGETQYF.